This T cell receptor (beta chain) was documented in a study of T cell changes during pregnancy in multiple sclerosis. The table came from immunoSEQ multiplex PCR; TCRdb's copy has only in-frame clones and leaves some out. The table includes 85,000 to 130,000 clones, around nine tenths detected once. This CDR3 has 14 residues. The V and J ends lost 6 bases and 3 bases, in that order; junction bases with no gene match: 6. Looked up from germline, CDR1 is MDHEN and CDR2 is SYDVKM. The sequencing used peripheral blood, collected in the second trimester of pregnancy. This TCR was recovered from a female donor with multiple sclerosis, enrolled in a pregnancy study. This chain uses TRBV28 with TRBJ2-3, with 7 bases identical to TRBD2. CDR3 nucleotides: TGTGCCAGCAGAACGTCCGGGGGGACAGATACGCAGTATTTT. Protein sequence: CASRTSGGTDTQYF.